This TCR beta chain derives from a study of control samples from healthy donors and cancer patients. TCRdb's table, derived via immunoSEQ multiplex PCR, lists solely in-frame clones and lacks some. The top ten hold around 2% of the sample, which has roughly 170,000 clones, about 90% seen once. The source of this sequence is a woman aged 40 to 50 in good health. Sequenced input: blood.

CDR3 nucleotides: TGTGCCAGCAGTTCGGCCGGAGATACGCAGTATTTT. Amino acid sequence: CASSSAGDTQYF. V is TRBV3-1 (or the pseudogene TRBV3-2) and J is TRBJ2-3; no clear D gene. The CDR3 is 12 residues long. Germline V CDR1 and CDR2: LGHDT, YNNKEL (reference sequence). V lost 6 bases to trimming and J lost 5 bases, with 9 bases between them.